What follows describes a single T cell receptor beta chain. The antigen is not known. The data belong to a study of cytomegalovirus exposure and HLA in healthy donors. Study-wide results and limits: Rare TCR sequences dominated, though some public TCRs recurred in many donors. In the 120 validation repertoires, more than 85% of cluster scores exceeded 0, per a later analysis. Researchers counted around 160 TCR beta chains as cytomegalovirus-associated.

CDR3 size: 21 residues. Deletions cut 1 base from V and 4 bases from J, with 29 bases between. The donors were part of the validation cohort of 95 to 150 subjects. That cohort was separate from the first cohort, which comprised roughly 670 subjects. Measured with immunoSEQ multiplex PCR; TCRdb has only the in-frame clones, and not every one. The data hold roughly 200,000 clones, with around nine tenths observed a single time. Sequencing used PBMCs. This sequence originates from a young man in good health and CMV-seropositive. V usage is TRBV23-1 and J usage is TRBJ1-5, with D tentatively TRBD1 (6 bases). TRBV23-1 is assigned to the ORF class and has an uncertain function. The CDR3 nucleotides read TGCGCCAGCAGTCAATGGTGGGGGCCTATACCATGGGGTATCCCGAATCAGCCCCAGCATTTT. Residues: CASSQWWGPIPWGIPNQPQHF.